The 24 T cell receptor beta chains given below trace back to one sample, sequenced in a study of tumor-infiltrating lymphocytes in localized non-small cell lung cancer. Method: immunoSEQ multiplex PCR; TCRdb's copy keeps in-frame clones and lacks some. Of about 12,000 clones in the sample, about nine tenths were seen once. The sequencing input was lung tumor tissue. The source of these receptors is a human donor with non-small cell lung cancer.

J is TRBJ2-3 and V is TRBV7-9; the D is unclear. The germline V gene encodes CDR1 SEHNR and CDR2 FQNEAQ (reference sequence). V shed 3 bases and J shed 0 bases, with 7 bases lying between them. This CDR3 has 14 amino acids. In DNA, the CDR3 is TGTGCCAGCAGCTTTACAATTAGCACAGATACGCAGTATTTT. This sequence encodes CASSFTISTDTQYF.

The V call is TRBV6-1, the J call TRBJ1-2; 8 bases line up with TRBD1. There are 13 residues in the CDR3. Trimming at V came to 7 bases and at J to 7 bases, leaving 8 bases not matched to a gene. The germline V gene encodes CDR1 MNHNS and CDR2 SASEGT. CDR3 DNA sequence: TGTGCCAGCACCCAACAGGGGGTTCTTGGCTACACCTTC. Its translation is CASTQQGVLGYTF.

J is TRBJ2-5 and V is TRBV5-4, with D perhaps assigned TRBD1 or TRBD2 (5 bases each). The CDR3 extends over 14 amino acids. Trimming pared 4 bases from V and 2 bases from J, leaving 12 bases between. The germline CDR1 and CDR2 sequences are SGHNT and YYREEE (reference sequence). CDR3: CASSLGTKQETQYF. DNA of the CDR3: TGTGCCAGCAGCCTAGGGACGAAACAAGAGACCCAGTACTTC.

This chain uses TRBV6-6 with TRBJ2-5, with 7 bases that match TRBD1. Germline lookup yields CDR1 MNHNY and CDR2 SVGAGI (reference sequence). The CDR3 covers 15 residues. J gave up 1 base and V 2 bases, and 4 bases lay outside the gene matches. CDR3 residues: CASSYPNRGQETQYF. The CDR3 region has the DNA TGTGCCAGCAGTTACCCCAACAGGGGCCAAGAGACCCAGTACTTC.

V and J are TRBV2 and TRBJ2-7; 8 bases line up with TRBD1. There are 15 residues in the CDR3. Germline V gene lookup returns CDR1 SNHLY and CDR2 FYNNEI. V was pared by 7 bases and J by 6 bases, with 14 bases of the junction left unmatched. The CDR3 sequence is CASTTTGTGGSEQYF. Written as DNA, the CDR3 is TGTGCCAGCACTACGACCGGGACAGGTGGGTCCGAGCAGTACTTC. Full variable domain (missing parts from reference TRBV2 and TRBJ2-7): EPEVTQTPSHQVTQMGQEVILRCVPISNHLYFYWYRQILGQKVEFLVSFYNNEISEKSEIFDDQFSVERPDGSNFTLKIRSTKLEDSAMYFCASTTTGTGGSEQYFGPGTRLTVT.

This clone has a handful of counts. V and J are TRBV9 and TRBJ1-5, with D unclear. This CDR3 has 14 residues. With 4 bases removed from V and 6 bases from J, the gap between germline ends came to 14 bases. Per the germline V gene, CDR1 is SGDLS and CDR2 is YYNGEE. The CDR3 nucleotides read TGTGCCAGCAGCAAATCCGGAGGTGGTCAGCCCCAGCATTTT. Its translation is CASSKSGGGQPQHF.

This chain uses TRBV30 with TRBJ2-5; 7 positions agree with TRBD2. Germline CDR1 is GTSNPN and CDR2 is SVGIG (reference sequence). CDR3 length: 15 amino acids. V lost 2 bases, J lost 5 bases, and 11 bases stayed unmatched. The CDR3 DNA sequence: TGTGCCTGGAGTTACGGCGGGAGTCGGGGCGAGACCCAGTACTTC. Amino acid sequence: CAWSYGGSRGETQYF.

The rearrangement links TRBV4-1 to TRBJ2-3, with 9 bases that match TRBD2. Trimming at V came to 0 bases and at J to 2 bases, leaving 9 bases not matched to a gene. Per germline, CDR1 MGHRA and CDR2 YSYEKL. This CDR3 spans 18 amino acids. In DNA form, the CDR3 reads TGCGCCAGCAGCCAAGATCGGGCTAGCGGGATTAACACAGATACGCAGTATTTT. It codes for CASSQDRASGINTDTQYF.

V is TRBV27 and J is TRBJ1-3, with D possibly TRBD1 on 5 matching bases. CDR1 MNHEY and CDR2 SMNVEV come from the germline V gene (reference sequence). The V and J ends lost 2 bases and 2 bases respectively, with 7 bases between them. This CDR3 comprises 14 residues. The CDR3 here is CASSLGGTGNTIYF. Written as DNA, the CDR3 is TGTGCCAGCAGTTTAGGGGGTACTGGAAACACCATATATTTT.

The V gene is TRBV2, the J gene TRBJ1-5; D remains unclear. Per the germline V gene, CDR1 is SNHLY and CDR2 is FYNNEI. This CDR3 is built from 12 residues. With 1 base removed from V and 5 bases from J, the gap between germline ends came to 3 bases. Here the CDR3 DNA reads TGTGCCAGCAGTGAAGATGATCAGCCCCAGCATTTT. Protein sequence: CASSEDDQPQHF.

The DNA of the CDR3 is TGTGCCAGCAGTTGCTCCTACGAGCAGTACTTC. This encodes CASSCSYEQYF. The chain employs TRBV6-4 and TRBJ2-7; D remains ambiguous. Germline loops: CDR1 MRHNA, CDR2 SNTAGT. The CDR3 contains 11 residues. V gave up 5 bases and J gave up 0 bases, with 2 bases separating them.

The chain combines TRBV20-1 with TRBJ2-3, with D perhaps being TRBD1 or TRBD2 (5 bases each). V lost 4 bases, J lost 5 bases, and 7 bases lay in between. CDR1 and CDR2 (germline): DFQATT, SNEGSKA (reference sequence). The CDR3 spans 11 residues. The CDR3 DNA is TGCAGTGCTATGGGGGTAGATACGCAGTATTTT. Translating gives CSAMGVDTQYF.

This clone was counted once. The chain combines TRBV11-2 with TRBJ1-1; TRBD1 agrees at 7 bases. Germline values: CDR1 SGHAT, CDR2 FQNNGV. The V and J ends lost 1 base and 5 bases, in that order; junction bases with no gene match: 4. The CDR3 totals 14 residues. CDR3 loop: CASSLAGGRTEAFF. DNA for the CDR3: TGTGCCAGCAGCTTAGCAGGGGGTAGAACTGAAGCTTTCTTT.

The chain has TRBV5-1 and TRBJ2-2; D is undetermined. V lost 4 bases and J 1 base, leaving 2 bases between the germline ends. This CDR3 has 12 residues. The germline gives CDR1 SGHRS, CDR2 YFSETQ. The CDR3 reads CASSVNTGELFF. The CDR3 DNA sequence: TGCGCCAGCAGCGTGAACACCGGGGAGCTGTTTTTT.

The V and J genes are TRBV9 and TRBJ2-3; D may be TRBD2 (6 bases). This CDR3 has 14 amino acids. Germline V gene data show CDR1 as SGDLS and CDR2 as YYNGEE. With 4 bases removed from V and 1 base from J, the gap between germline ends came to 10 bases. Here the CDR3 DNA reads TGTGCCAGCAGCCACGGAGGGGGCACAGATACGCAGTATTTT. Protein: CASSHGGGTDTQYF.

For the CDR3, the DNA is TGTGCCATCGCATTAGCGCAAACCGGGGAGCTGTTTTTT. This encodes CAIALAQTGELFF. The rearrangement uses TRBV10-3 and TRBJ2-2, with a possible D match to TRBD2 (5 bases). V shed 8 bases and J shed 5 bases, with 12 bases lying between them. Germline V lookup: CDR1 ENHRY, CDR2 SYGVKD. The CDR3 covers 13 residues.

The chain recombines TRBV6-6 with TRBJ1-5; D gene ambiguous. CDR1 MNHNY and CDR2 SVGAGI come from the germline V gene (reference sequence). Trimming stripped 6 bases from V and 3 bases from J, with 15 bases between. The CDR3 extends over 15 amino acids. In DNA, the CDR3 is TGTGCCAGCAGCTACGCGGTGAGTTACAATCAGCCCCAGCATTTT. It specifies CASSYAVSYNQPQHF.

Note on this clone: Germline and junction disagree at one end, which may indicate a read error. The chain has TRBV5-1 and TRBJ1-4; 9 positions match TRBD1. The germline V gene has CDR1 SGHRS and CDR2 YFSETQ. The CDR3 has 15 residues. Here the CDR3 DNA reads TGCGCCAGCAGATTGGAGGGGACAGGGTCCGAAAAACTGTTTTTT. It yields the protein CASRLEGTGSEKLFF.

This chain links TRBV19 with TRBJ2-3, with 8 positions matching TRBD2. Germline CDR1 is LNHDA and CDR2 is SQIVND (reference sequence). The CDR3 covers 13 residues. The ends lost 8 bases at V and 6 bases at J; junction bases unmatched: 7. The CDR3 nucleotides read TGTGCCAGTCACGGGAGGGCCTCTGATACGCAGTATTTT. Translation gives CASHGRASDTQYF.

V usage is TRBV7-6 and J usage is TRBJ2-1, with D possibly matching TRBD2 (6 bases). The CDR3 is 17 amino acids. Germline V gives CDR1 SGHVS, CDR2 FNYEAQ. Trimming removed 1 base from V and 1 base from J, with 14 bases in between. In DNA form, the CDR3 reads TGTGCCAGCAGCTTAGTGTTGCGGGACCAATCCTACAATGAGCAGTTCTTC. It specifies CASSLVLRDQSYNEQFF.

The gene calls are TRBV28 and TRBJ2-7, with TRBD1 matching 7 bases. Germline CDR1 and CDR2: MDHEN and SYDVKM. Trimming at V came to 6 bases and at J to 3 bases, leaving 8 bases not matched to a gene. This CDR3 is 14 amino acids long. CDR3 nucleotides: TGTGCCAGCAGCCGCAACAGGGGAGTCTACGAGCAGTACTTC. Residues: CASSRNRGVYEQYF. Using reference TRBV28 and TRBJ2-7 for the parts outside the CDR3, the full variable domain is DVKVTQSSRYLVKRTGEKVFLECVQDMDHENMFWYRQDPGLGLRLIYFSYDVKMKEKGDIPEGYSVSREKKERFSLILESASTNQTSMYLCASSRNRGVYEQYFGPGTRLTVT.

The chain couples TRBV2 to TRBJ1-1; 11 nucleotides match TRBD1. V lost 4 bases, J lost 7 bases, and 5 bases stayed unmatched. Germline V gives CDR1 SNHLY, CDR2 FYNNEI. CDR3 length: 14 amino acids. CDR3 sequence: CASSGGQGAFEAFF. The CDR3 nucleotides read TGTGCCAGCAGTGGAGGACAGGGGGCGTTTGAAGCTTTCTTT.

The chain carries TRBV2 and TRBJ2-7; TRBD2 might be the D (6 bases). From germline, CDR1 is SNHLY and CDR2 FYNNEI. Deletions cut 3 bases from V and 0 bases from J, with 12 bases between. The CDR3 sequence is 15 residues long. CDR3 sequence: CASSEGLDSSYEQYF. In nucleotides, the CDR3 is TGTGCCAGCAGTGAGGGACTCGATAGCTCCTACGAGCAGTACTTC.

The CDR3 loop is CASSYTTGGTDTQYF. CDR3 nucleotides: TGTGCCAGCAGCTATACGACAGGGGGCACAGATACGCAGTATTTT. This sequence joins TRBV11-2 and TRBJ2-3; 8 nucleotides line up with TRBD1. Germline loops: CDR1 SGHAT, CDR2 FQNNGV. The CDR3 spans 15 residues. With 4 bases clipped from V and 1 base from J, the junction kept 4 bases outside the gene matches.